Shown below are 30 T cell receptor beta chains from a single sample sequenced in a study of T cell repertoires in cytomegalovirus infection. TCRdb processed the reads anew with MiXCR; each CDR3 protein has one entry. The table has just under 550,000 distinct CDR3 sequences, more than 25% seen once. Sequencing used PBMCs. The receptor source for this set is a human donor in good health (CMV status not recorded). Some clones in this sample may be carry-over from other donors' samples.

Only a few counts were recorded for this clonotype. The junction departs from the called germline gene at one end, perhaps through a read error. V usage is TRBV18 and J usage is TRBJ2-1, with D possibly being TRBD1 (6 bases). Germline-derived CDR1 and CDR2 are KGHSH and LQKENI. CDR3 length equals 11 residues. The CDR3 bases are TGTGCCAGCTCACCCCGGGACACGCATGTCTTC. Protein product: CASSPRDTHVF.

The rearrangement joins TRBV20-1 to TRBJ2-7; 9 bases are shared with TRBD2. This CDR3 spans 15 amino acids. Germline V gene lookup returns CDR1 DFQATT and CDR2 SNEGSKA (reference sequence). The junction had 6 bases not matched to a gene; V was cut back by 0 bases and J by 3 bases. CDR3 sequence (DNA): TGCAGTGCTAGAGATACGACTAGCGGACTCTACGAGCAGTACTTC. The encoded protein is CSARDTTSGLYEQYF.

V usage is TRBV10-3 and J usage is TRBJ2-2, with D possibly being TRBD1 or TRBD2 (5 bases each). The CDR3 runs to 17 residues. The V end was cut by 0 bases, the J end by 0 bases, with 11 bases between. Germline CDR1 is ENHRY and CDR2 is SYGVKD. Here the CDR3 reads CAISESAGTANTGELFF. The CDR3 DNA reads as TGTGCCATCAGTGAGTCTGCCGGGACGGCGAACACCGGGGAGCTGTTTTTT.

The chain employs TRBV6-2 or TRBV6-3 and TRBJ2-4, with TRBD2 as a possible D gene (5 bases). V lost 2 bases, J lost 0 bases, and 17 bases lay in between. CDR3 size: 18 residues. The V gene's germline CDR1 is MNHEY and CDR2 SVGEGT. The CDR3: CASSYTPLRGLAKNIQYF. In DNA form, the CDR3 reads TGTGCCAGCAGTTACACCCCGCTGCGCGGACTAGCCAAAAACATTCAGTACTTC.

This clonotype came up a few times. CDR3 DNA: TGTGCCAGCACTCGGGACAGGACGATCAATCAGCCCCAGCATTTT. It is translated as CASTRDRTINQPQHF. The chain combines TRBV6-2 or TRBV6-3 with TRBJ1-5; 8 nucleotides align to TRBD1. The CDR3 loop spans 15 amino acids. V was clipped by 7 bases and J by 3 bases; unmatched bases: 8. Per germline, CDR1 MNHEY and CDR2 SVGEGT.

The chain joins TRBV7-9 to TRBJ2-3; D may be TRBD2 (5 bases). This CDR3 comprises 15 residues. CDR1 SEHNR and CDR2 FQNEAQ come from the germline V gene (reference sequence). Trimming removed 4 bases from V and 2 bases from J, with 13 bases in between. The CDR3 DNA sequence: TGTGCCAGCAGCTCTAGCCTAGAGCACACAGATACGCAGTATTTT. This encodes CASSSSLEHTDTQYF.

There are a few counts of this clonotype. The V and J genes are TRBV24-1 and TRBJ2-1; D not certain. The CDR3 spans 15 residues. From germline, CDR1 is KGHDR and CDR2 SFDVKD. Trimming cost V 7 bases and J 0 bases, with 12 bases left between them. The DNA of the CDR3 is TGTGCCACCAGCGACTCCCCGGGCTCCTACAATGAGCAGTTCTTC. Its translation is CATSDSPGSYNEQFF.

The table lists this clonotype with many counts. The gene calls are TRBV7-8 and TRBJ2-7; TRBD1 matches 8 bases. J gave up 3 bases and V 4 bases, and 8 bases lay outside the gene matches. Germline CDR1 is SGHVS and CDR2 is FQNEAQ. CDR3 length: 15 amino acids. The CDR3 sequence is CASSSTRTGRYEQYF. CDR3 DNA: TGTGCCAGCAGCTCAACCCGGACAGGGCGCTACGAGCAGTACTTC.

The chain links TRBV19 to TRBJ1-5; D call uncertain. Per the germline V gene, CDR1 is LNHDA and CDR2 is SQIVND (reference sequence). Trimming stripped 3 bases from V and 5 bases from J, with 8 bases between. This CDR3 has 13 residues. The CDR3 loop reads CASSIVGDQPQHF. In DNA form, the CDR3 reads TGTGCCAGTAGTATTGTCGGAGATCAGCCCCAGCATTTT. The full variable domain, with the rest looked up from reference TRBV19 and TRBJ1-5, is DGGITQSPKYLFRKEGQNVTLSCEQNLNHDAMYWYRQDPGQGLRLIYYSQIVNDFQKGDIAEGYSVSREKKESFPLTVTSAQKNPTAFYLCASSIVGDQPQHFGDGTRLSIL.

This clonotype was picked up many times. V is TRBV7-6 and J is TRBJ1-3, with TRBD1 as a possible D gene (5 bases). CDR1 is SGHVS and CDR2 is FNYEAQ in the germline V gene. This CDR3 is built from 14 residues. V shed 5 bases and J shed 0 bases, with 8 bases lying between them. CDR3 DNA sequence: TGTGCCAGCAGCCCCAGGGACTCTGGAAACACCATATATTTT. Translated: CASSPRDSGNTIYF.

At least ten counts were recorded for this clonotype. The CDR3 DNA reads as TGTGCCAGCAGCCGATCCCTACGAGGAGAGACCCAGTACTTC. Protein: CASSRSLRGETQYF. The chain is built from TRBV7-2 and TRBJ2-5, with no clear D. The CDR3 is 14 residues long. Germline V gives CDR1 SGHTA, CDR2 FQGNSA. Trimming pared 5 bases from V and 4 bases from J, leaving 14 bases between.

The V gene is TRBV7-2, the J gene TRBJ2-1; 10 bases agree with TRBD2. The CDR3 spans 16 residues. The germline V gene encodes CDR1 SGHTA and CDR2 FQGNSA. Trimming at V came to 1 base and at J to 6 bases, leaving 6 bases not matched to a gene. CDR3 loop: CASSLEGTSVRNEQFF. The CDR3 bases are TGTGCCAGCAGCTTAGAAGGGACTAGCGTACGCAATGAGCAGTTCTTC.

The CDR3 region has the DNA TGTGCCAGCAGCCCTTTGAGCGTCCACGAGCAGTACTTC. This encodes CASSPLSVHEQYF. The rearrangement uses TRBV3-1 and TRBJ2-7; D gene uncertain. Trimming shortened V by 4 bases and J by 5 bases, and 12 bases separated the two germline ends. CDR3 length: 13 amino acids. In germline, CDR1 is LGHDT, CDR2 YNNKEL (reference sequence).

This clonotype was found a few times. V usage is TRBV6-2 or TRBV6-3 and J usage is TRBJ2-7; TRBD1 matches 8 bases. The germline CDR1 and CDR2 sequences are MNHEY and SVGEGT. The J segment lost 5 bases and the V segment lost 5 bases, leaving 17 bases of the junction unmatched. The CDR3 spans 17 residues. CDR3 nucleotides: TGTGCCAGCAGTCACCCGGTCGACAGGGGCGGAAGCAACGAGCAGTACTTC. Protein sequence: CASSHPVDRGGSNEQYF.

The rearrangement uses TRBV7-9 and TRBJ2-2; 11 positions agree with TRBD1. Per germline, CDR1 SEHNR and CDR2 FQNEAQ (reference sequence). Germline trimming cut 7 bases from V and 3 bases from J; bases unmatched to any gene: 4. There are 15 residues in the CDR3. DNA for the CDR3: TGTGCCAGCACCCCGGGACAGGGGGACACCGGGGAGCTGTTTTTT. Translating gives CASTPGQGDTGELFF.

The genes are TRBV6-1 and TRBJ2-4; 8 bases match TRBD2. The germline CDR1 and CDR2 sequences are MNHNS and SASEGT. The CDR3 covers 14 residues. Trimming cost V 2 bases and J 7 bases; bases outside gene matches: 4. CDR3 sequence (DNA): TGTGCCAGCAGTGAACAGACTAGCGTTAACATTCAGTACTTC. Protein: CASSEQTSVNIQYF.

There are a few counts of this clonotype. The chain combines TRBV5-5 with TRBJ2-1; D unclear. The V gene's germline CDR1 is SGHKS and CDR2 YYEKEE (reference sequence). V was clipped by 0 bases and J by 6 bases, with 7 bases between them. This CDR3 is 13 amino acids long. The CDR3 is CASSLEFVNEQFF. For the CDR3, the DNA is TGTGCCAGCAGCTTGGAGTTCGTCAATGAGCAGTTCTTC.

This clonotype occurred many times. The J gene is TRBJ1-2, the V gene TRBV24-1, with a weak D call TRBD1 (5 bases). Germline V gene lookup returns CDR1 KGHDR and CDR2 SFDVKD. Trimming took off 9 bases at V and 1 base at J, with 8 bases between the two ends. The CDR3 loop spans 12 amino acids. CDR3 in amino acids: CATARDNYGYTF. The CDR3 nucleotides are TGTGCCACCGCCAGGGATAACTATGGCTACACCTTC.

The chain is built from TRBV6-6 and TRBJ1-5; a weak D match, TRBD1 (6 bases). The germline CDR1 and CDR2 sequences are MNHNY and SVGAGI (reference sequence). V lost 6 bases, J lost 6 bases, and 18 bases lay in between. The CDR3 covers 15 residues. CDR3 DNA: TGTGCCAGCAGCCAAGGACAGATTAGCGGTCAGCCCCAGCATTTT. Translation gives CASSQGQISGQPQHF.

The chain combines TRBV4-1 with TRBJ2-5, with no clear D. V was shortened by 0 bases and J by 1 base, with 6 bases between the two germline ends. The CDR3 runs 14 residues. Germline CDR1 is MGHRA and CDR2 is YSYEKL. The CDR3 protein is CASSQDLTQETQYF. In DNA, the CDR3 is TGCGCCAGCAGCCAAGACCTAACCCAAGAGACCCAGTACTTC.

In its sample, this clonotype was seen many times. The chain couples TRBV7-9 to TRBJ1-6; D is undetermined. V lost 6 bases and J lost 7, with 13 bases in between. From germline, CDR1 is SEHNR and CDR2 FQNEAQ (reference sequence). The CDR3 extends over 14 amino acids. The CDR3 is CASSPESGNSPLHF. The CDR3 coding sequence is TGTGCCAGCAGTCCAGAATCTGGAAATTCACCCCTCCACTTT.

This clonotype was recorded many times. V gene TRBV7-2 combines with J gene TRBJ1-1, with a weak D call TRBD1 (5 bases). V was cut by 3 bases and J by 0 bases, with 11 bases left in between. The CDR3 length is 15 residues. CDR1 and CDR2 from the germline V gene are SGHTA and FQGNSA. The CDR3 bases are TGTGCCAGCAGCTTCCCTATGGGGGTGAACACTGAAGCTTTCTTT. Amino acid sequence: CASSFPMGVNTEAFF.

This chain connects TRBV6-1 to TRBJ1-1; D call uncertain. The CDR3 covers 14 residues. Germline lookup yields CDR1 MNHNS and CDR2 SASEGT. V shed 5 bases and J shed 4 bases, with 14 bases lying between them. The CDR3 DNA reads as TGTGCCAGCAGTACGCTGCCCGGCCCCACTGAAGCTTTCTTT. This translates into CASSTLPGPTEAFF.

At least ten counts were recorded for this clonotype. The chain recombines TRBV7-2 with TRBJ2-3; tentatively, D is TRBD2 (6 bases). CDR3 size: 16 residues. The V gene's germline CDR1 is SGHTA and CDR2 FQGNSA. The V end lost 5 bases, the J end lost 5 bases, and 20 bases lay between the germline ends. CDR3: CASSRHFSGVGDTQYF. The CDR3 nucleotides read TGTGCCAGCAGCCGCCACTTTAGCGGAGTGGGAGATACGCAGTATTTT.

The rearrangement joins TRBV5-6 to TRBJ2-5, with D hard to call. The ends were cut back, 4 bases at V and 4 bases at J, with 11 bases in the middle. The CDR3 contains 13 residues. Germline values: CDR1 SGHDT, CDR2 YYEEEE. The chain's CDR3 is CASSVRNGETQYF. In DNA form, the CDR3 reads TGTGCCAGCAGCGTTCGTAACGGAGAGACCCAGTACTTC.

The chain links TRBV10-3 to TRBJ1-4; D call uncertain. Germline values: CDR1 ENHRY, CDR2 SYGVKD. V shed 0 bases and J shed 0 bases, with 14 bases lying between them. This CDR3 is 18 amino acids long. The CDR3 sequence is CAISESVATDPTNEKLFF. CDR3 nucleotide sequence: TGTGCCATCAGTGAGTCGGTAGCGACGGATCCAACTAATGAAAAACTGTTTTTT.

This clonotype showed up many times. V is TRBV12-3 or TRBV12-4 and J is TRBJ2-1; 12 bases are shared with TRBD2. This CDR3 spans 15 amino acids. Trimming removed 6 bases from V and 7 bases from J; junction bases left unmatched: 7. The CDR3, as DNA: TGTGCCAGCAGCCCGGGACTAGCGGGCAGGAATGAGCAGTTCTTC. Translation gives CASSPGLAGRNEQFF.

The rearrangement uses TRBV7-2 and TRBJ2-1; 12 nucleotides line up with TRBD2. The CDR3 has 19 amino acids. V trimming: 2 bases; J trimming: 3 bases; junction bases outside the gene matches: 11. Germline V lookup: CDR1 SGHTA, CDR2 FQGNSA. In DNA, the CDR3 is TGTGCCAGCAGCTTAAGTTCGTTCGGGACTAGCGGGCACTACAATGAGCAGTTCTTC. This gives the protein CASSLSSFGTSGHYNEQFF.

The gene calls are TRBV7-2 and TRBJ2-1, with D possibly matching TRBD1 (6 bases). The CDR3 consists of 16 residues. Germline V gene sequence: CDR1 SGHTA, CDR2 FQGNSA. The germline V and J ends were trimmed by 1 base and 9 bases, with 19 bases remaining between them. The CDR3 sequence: CASSLGSRGIFFEQFF. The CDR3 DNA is TGTGCCAGCAGCTTAGGTTCTAGGGGGATATTCTTTGAGCAGTTCTTC.

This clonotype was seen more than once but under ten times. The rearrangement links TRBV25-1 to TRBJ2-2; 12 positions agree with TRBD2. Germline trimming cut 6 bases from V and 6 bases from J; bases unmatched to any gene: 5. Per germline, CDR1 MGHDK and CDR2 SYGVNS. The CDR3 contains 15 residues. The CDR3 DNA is TGTGCCAGCAGCTCTAGCGGGAGGGCCCCCGGGGAGCTGTTTTTT. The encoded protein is CASSSSGRAPGELFF. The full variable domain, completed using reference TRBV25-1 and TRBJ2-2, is EADIYQTPRYLVIGTGKKITLECSQTMGHDKMYWYQQDPGMELHLIHYSYGVNSTEKGDLSSESTVSRIRTEHFPLTLESARPSHTSQYLCASSSSGRAPGELFFGEGSRLTVL.